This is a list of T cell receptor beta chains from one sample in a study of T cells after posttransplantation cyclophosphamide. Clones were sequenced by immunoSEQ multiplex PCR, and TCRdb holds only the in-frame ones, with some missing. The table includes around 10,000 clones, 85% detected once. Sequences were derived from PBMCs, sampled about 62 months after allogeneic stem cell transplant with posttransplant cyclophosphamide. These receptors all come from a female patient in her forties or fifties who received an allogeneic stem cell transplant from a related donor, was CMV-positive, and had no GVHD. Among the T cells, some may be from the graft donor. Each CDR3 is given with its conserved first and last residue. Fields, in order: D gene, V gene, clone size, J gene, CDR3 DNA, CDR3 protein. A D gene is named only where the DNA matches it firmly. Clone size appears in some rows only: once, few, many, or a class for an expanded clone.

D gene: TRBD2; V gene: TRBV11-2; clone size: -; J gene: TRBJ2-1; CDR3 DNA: TGTGCCAGCAGCTTAGATAGCGGGGTATACAATGAGCAGTTCTTC; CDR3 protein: CASSLDSGVYNEQFF
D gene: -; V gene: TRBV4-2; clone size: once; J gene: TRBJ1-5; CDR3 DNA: TGTGCCAGCAGCCGAGACAAAGGGGATCAGCCCCAGCATTTT; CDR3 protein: CASSRDKGDQPQHF
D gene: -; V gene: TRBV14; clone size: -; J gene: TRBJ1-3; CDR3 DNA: TGTGCCAGCAGCCAAGCGAACAGAGGAAACACCATATATTTT; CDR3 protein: CASSQANRGNTIYF
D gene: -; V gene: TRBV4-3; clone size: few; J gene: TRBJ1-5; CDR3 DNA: TGCGCCAGCAGCGAAGGGCCGAGGGGGAGCAATCAGCCCCAGCATTTT; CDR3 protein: CASSEGPRGSNQPQHF
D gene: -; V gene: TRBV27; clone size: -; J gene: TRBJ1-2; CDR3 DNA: TGTGCCAGCAGTTTGTCAGGGTCTAACTATGGCTACACCTTC; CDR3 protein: CASSLSGSNYGYTF
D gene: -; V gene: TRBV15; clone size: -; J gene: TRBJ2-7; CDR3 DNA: TGTGCCACCAGCAGAGATCCAGGCAGTGAGCAGTACTTC; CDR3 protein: CATSRDPGSEQYF
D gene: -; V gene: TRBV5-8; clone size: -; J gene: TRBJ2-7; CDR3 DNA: TGTGCCAGCAGCTTACAGGGAGAGGGCTACGAGCAGTACTTC; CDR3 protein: CASSLQGEGYEQYF
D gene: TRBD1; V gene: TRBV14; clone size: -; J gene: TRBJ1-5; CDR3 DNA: TGTGCCAGCAGCCCCACAGGGGCCGGGGGCAATCAGCCCCAGCATTTT; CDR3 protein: CASSPTGAGGNQPQHF
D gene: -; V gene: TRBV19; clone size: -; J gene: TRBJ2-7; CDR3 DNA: TGTGCCAGTAGTATAGGGCGGTTACACTACGAGCAGTACTTC; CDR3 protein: CASSIGRLHYEQYF
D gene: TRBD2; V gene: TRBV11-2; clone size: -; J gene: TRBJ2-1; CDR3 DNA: TGTGCCAGCAGCTGGCGGGGTACTAGCGAGAGTTTCGATGAGCAGTTCTTC; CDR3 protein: CASSWRGTSESFDEQFF
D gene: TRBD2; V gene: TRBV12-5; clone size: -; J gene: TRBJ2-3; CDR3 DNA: TGTGCTAGTGGTCCGGGGGGGTTAGACACAGATACGCAGTATTTT; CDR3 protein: CASGPGGLDTDTQYF
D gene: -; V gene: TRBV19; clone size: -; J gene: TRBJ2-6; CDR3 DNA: TGTGCCAGTAGTATGACCAGAGGCTCTGGGGCCAACGTCCTGACTTTC; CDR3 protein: CASSMTRGSGANVLTF
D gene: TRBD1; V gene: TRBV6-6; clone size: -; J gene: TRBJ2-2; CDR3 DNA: TGTGCCAGCAGTGCAGGGGGCGCCCCCGGGGAGCTGTTTTTT; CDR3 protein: CASSAGGAPGELFF
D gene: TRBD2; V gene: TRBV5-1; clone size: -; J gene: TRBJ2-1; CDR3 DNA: TGCGCCAGCAGCTCCCCAGCGGGAGGGTTCTACAATGAGCAGTTCTTC; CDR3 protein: CASSSPAGGFYNEQFF